The 19 T cell receptor beta chains in this list originate from one sample, sequenced in a study of T cell repertoires in cytomegalovirus infection. TCRdb itself ran the reads through MiXCR, one entry per CDR3 protein. The data show roughly 120,000 distinct CDR3 sequences, roughly 31% seen once. Their cognate antigens are unknown. The sample was CD8+ T cells from cultured PBMCs, taken from culture after CMV antigen stimulation. The receptors originated from a human donor in good health (CMV status not recorded). Some clones in this sample may be carry-over from other donors' samples.

Ten or more counts support this clonotype. This sequence joins TRBV7-2 and TRBJ2-7; TRBD1 aligns across 12 bases. This CDR3 contains 15 residues. Germline V gene sequence: CDR1 SGHTA, CDR2 FQGNSA. V shed 5 bases and J 2 bases; nucleotides not matched to a gene: 4. The CDR3 coding sequence is TGTGCCAGCAGCGGGCGGGACAGGGGGCCCTACGAGCAGTACTTC. Translating it yields CASSGRDRGPYEQYF.

This clonotype was detected ten times or more. The genes are TRBV7-8 and TRBJ2-1; 8 nucleotides match TRBD2. This CDR3 region has 15 residues. The germline CDR1 and CDR2 sequences are SGHVS and FQNEAQ. J was trimmed by 4 bases and V by 5 bases; bases with no gene match: 7. The CDR3 loop reads CASSLSGGQYNEQFF. The CDR3 nucleotides read TGTGCCAGCAGCCTAAGCGGGGGACAATACAATGAGCAGTTCTTC.

This clonotype was observed a handful of times. The chain is built from TRBV7-8 and TRBJ2-3; 7 nucleotides agree with TRBD1. The germline gives CDR1 SGHVS, CDR2 FQNEAQ. J lost 3 bases, V lost 8 bases, and 8 bases had no gene match. The CDR3 sequence is 14 residues long. CDR3 in DNA: TGTGCCAGCTCCCAGACAGGGTCTACAGATACGCAGTATTTT. This sequence encodes CASSQTGSTDTQYF.

This chain links TRBV10-2 with TRBJ2-5, with 8 bases that match TRBD2. Germline loops: CDR1 WSHSY, CDR2 SAAADI. With 6 bases clipped from V and 5 bases from J, the junction kept 11 bases outside the gene matches. The CDR3 loop spans 15 amino acids. The CDR3: CASSPTSGLDETQYF. The CDR3 DNA reads as TGCGCCAGCAGCCCCACTAGCGGTCTGGATGAGACCCAGTACTTC.

The DNA for the CDR3 is TGTGCCAGCAGCTCGTCCGGGGGCGTATGGACCGGGGAGCTGTTTTTT. Its translation is CASSSSGGVWTGELFF. The rearrangement uses TRBV7-9 and TRBJ2-2; D may correspond to TRBD1 or TRBD2 (6 bases each). CDR1 SEHNR and CDR2 FQNEAQ come from the germline V gene (reference sequence). Trimming took off 4 bases at V and 5 bases at J, with 17 bases between the two ends. There are 16 residues in the CDR3.

The chain combines TRBV29-1 with TRBJ2-3, with D uncertain. V was clipped by 4 bases and J by 3 bases, with 11 bases between them. The CDR3 is 13 residues long. Germline loops: CDR1 SQVTM, CDR2 ANQGSEA. CDR3 loop: CSVVTSWTDTQYF. DNA for the CDR3: TGCAGCGTTGTAACGAGCTGGACAGATACGCAGTATTTT.

V usage is TRBV6-2 or TRBV6-3 and J usage is TRBJ2-7; D is perhaps TRBD1 (5 bases). Trimming removed 4 bases at V and 3 bases at J, with 10 bases between. The germline V gene has CDR1 MNHEY and CDR2 SVGEGT. This CDR3 is built from 13 residues. In DNA, the CDR3 is TGTGCCAGCAGTTCAGGGTATGACTACGAGCAGTACTTC. This sequence encodes CASSSGYDYEQYF.

This clonotype was detected ten times or more. The chain has TRBV7-9 and TRBJ1-1; 8 bases agree with TRBD1. The CDR3 consists of 15 residues. Trimming took 5 bases from V and 1 from J; bases not matched to a gene: 6. Looked up from germline, CDR1 is SEHNR and CDR2 is FQNEAQ (reference sequence). The CDR3 loop reads CASSPRTGTNTEAFF. The CDR3 region has the DNA TGTGCCAGCAGCCCGAGGACAGGGACGAACACTGAAGCTTTCTTT. Filled out from reference TRBV7-9 and TRBJ1-1, the complete variable domain reads DTGVSQNPRHKITKRGQNVTFRCDPISEHNRLYWYRQTLGQGPEFLTYFQNEAQLEKSRLLSDRFSAERPKGSFSTLEIQRTEQGDSAMYLCASSPRTGTNTEAFFGQGTRLTVV.

This clonotype showed up just a few times. The chain has TRBV7-6 and TRBJ2-2; 9 bases match TRBD1. With V trimmed by 4 bases and J by 6 bases, 12 bases remained unmatched. This CDR3 spans 17 amino acids. Germline V gene lookup returns CDR1 SGHVS and CDR2 FNYEAQ. CDR3 bases: TGTGCCAGCAGCTCCGGACCGGGACAGGGATTCTCCGGGGAGCTGTTTTTT. Its protein product is CASSSGPGQGFSGELFF.

This clonotype showed up just a few times. The genes are TRBV23-1 and TRBJ2-7; 8 positions agree with TRBD1. TRBV23-1 is given ORF status, its function remaining uncertain. Trimming cost V 0 bases and J 3 bases; bases outside gene matches: 4. This CDR3 region has 15 residues. CDR3 in amino acids: CASSQSSDRDYEQYF. CDR3 bases: TGCGCCAGCAGTCAATCTTCGGACAGGGACTACGAGCAGTACTTC.

V is TRBV19 and J is TRBJ2-1; 12 bases match TRBD2. This CDR3 contains 17 residues. Germline assignment: CDR1 LNHDA and CDR2 SQIVND (reference sequence). V gave up 3 bases and J gave up 2 bases; unmatched junction bases: 5. The CDR3 spells CASSISLAGGTYNEQFF. The DNA of the CDR3 is TGTGCCAGTAGTATCTCACTAGCGGGGGGCACCTACAATGAGCAGTTCTTC.

The gene calls are TRBV20-1 and TRBJ1-3; 9 bases map to TRBD1. Germline-derived CDR1 and CDR2 are DFQATT and SNEGSKA (reference sequence). The CDR3 has 17 residues. With 3 bases clipped from V and 0 bases from J, the junction kept 9 bases outside the gene matches. CDR3 in amino acids: CSARGTGTISSGNTIYF. The CDR3 DNA sequence: TGCAGTGCTAGGGGGACAGGGACCATCAGCTCTGGAAACACCATATATTTT.

DNA of the CDR3: TGTGCCAGCAGTTCACCTTCCGGGACACCCGGGGAGCTGTTTTTT. Its protein is CASSSPSGTPGELFF. This sequence joins TRBV7-9 and TRBJ2-2, with D possibly matching TRBD1 (6 bases). Trimming pared 6 bases from V and 6 bases from J, leaving 17 bases between. Germline V gene data show CDR1 as SEHNR and CDR2 as FQNEAQ (reference sequence). The CDR3 runs to 15 residues.

The chain is built from TRBV6-6 and TRBJ1-5; D is perhaps TRBD1 (6 bases). Trimming removed 6 bases at V and 0 bases at J, with 12 bases between. The length of the CDR3 is 15 residues. Looked up from germline, CDR1 is MNHNY and CDR2 is SVGAGI (reference sequence). The CDR3 DNA reads as TGTGCCAGCAGCGCAGGACAGTATAGCAATCAGCCCCAGCATTTT. Residues: CASSAGQYSNQPQHF.

This chain joins TRBV5-4 and TRBJ2-2; D perhaps matches TRBD1 (5 bases). Germline CDR1 and CDR2: SGHNT and YYREEE (reference sequence). The V gene lost 0 bases and the J gene lost 6 bases, with 9 bases spanning the gap. The CDR3 consists of 14 residues. The CDR3 protein is CASSLGDRPGELFF. The CDR3 coding sequence is TGTGCCAGCAGCTTGGGAGACAGACCCGGGGAGCTGTTTTTT.

This clonotype was seen repeatedly, ten times or more. This chain uses TRBV7-2 with TRBJ2-1, with 8 bases aligning to TRBD2. Germline values: CDR1 SGHTA, CDR2 FQGNSA. This CDR3 has 19 amino acids. The trim removed 1 base at V and 3 bases at J, leaving 14 bases unmatched. DNA of the CDR3: TGTGCCAGCAGCTTAGTCCCTAGCCTACGCGGGGGGAACTACAATGAGCAGTTCTTC. It is translated as CASSLVPSLRGGNYNEQFF.

This clonotype was found a few times. The chain recombines TRBV3-1 with TRBJ2-3, with D possibly TRBD1 on 5 matching bases. Trimming cost V 0 bases and J 2 bases, with 9 bases left between them. Per germline, CDR1 LGHDT and CDR2 YNNKEL (reference sequence). The CDR3 length is 15 residues. Here the CDR3 DNA reads TGTGCCAGCAGCCAAGAGGGGCAGTACACAGATACGCAGTATTTT. This gives the protein CASSQEGQYTDTQYF.

CDR3 loop: CASSHFWRGTNTEAFF. The CDR3 DNA reads TGCGCCAGCAGCCATTTTTGGCGGGGTACAAACACTGAAGCTTTCTTT. The rearrangement uses TRBV4-3 and TRBJ1-1, with D unclear. Trimming removed 3 bases at V and 2 bases at J, with 16 bases between. From germline, CDR1 is LGHNA and CDR2 YSLEER. The CDR3 extends over 16 amino acids.

The V gene is TRBV19, the J gene TRBJ2-1; 9 nucleotides agree with TRBD1. In germline, CDR1 is LNHDA, CDR2 SQIVND (reference sequence). There are 16 residues in the CDR3. V was clipped by 3 bases and J by 4 bases; unmatched bases: 7. CDR3 bases: TGTGCCAGTAGTATTATGACAGGGGGAGCTTACAATGAGCAGTTCTTC. Protein product: CASSIMTGGAYNEQFF.